The 10 T cell receptor beta chains presented below share a single source sample, sequenced in a study of control samples from healthy donors and cancer patients. This table comes from immunoSEQ multiplex PCR, and its TCRdb copy is limited to in-frame clones, with some not included. Counted here are 61,000 or so clones, 90% occurring once; the ten biggest clones make up approximately 5.9%. Sequenced: PBMCs. Receptors originate from a man aged 55 to 70 with colorectal cancer.

The chain joins TRBV30 to TRBJ2-5; D gene unclear. V shed 0 bases and J shed 4 bases, with 12 bases lying between them. In germline, CDR1 is GTSNPN, CDR2 SVGIG (reference sequence). The CDR3 has 14 amino acids. CDR3 DNA sequence: TGTGCCTGGAGTGTATCGCCACTCACAGAGACCCAGTACTTC. It translates to CAWSVSPLTETQYF.

V usage is TRBV11-2 and J usage is TRBJ1-6; 7 bases agree with TRBD1. Per germline, CDR1 SGHAT and CDR2 FQNNGV. J was trimmed by 5 bases and V by 5 bases; bases with no gene match: 6. The CDR3 loop spans 15 amino acids. The CDR3 sequence is CASSQGGFNNSPLHF. In DNA form, the CDR3 reads TGTGCCAGCAGCCAGGGGGGGTTCAATAATTCACCCCTCCACTTT. The entire variable domain, with the rest obtained from reference TRBV11-2 and TRBJ1-6, is as follows: EAGVAQSPRYKIIEKRQSVAFWCNPISGHATLYWYQQILGQGPKLLIQFQNNGVVDDSQLPKDRFSAERLKGVDSTLKIQPAKLEDSAVYLCASSQGGFNNSPLHFGNGTRLTVT.

The rearrangement joins TRBV6-5 to TRBJ2-2; 10 bases agree with TRBD2. The germline V gene encodes CDR1 MNHEY and CDR2 SVGAGI. The CDR3 extends over 15 amino acids. V was pared by 4 bases and J by 6 bases, with 5 bases of the junction left unmatched. For the CDR3, the DNA is TGTGCCAGCAGTTTAGTAGCGGGGGGCGCCGGGGAGCTGTTTTTT. Translating gives CASSLVAGGAGELFF.

CDR3 residues: CASSQDFSGGGLYNEQFF. For the CDR3, the DNA is TGTGCCAGCAGCCAAGATTTTTCGGGGGGGGGCCTCTACAATGAGCAGTTCTTC. This sequence joins TRBV4-2 and TRBJ2-1, with TRBD2 matching over 8 bases. CDR3 length: 18 amino acids. With V trimmed by 0 bases and J by 3 bases, 10 bases remained unmatched. The germline V gene encodes CDR1 LGHNA and CDR2 YNFKEQ.

V and J are TRBV9 and TRBJ1-6, with no clear D. The V and J ends lost 2 bases and 0 bases respectively, with 6 bases between them. This CDR3 has 15 amino acids. Germline CDR1 SGDLS, CDR2 YYNGEE. The CDR3: CASSVGGSYNSPLHF. CDR3 nucleotide sequence: TGTGCCAGCAGCGTCGGTGGCTCCTATAATTCACCCCTCCACTTT.

The CDR3 protein is CASSSPGPGTETQYF. CDR3 sequence (DNA): TGTGCCAGCAGTTCCCCGGGCCCCGGGACCGAGACCCAGTACTTC. The V and J genes are TRBV28 and TRBJ2-5, with D perhaps matching TRBD1 or TRBD2 (5 bases each). Germline V gene data show CDR1 as MDHEN and CDR2 as SYDVKM. CDR3 size: 15 residues. Trimming shortened V by 4 bases and J by 5 bases, and 17 bases separated the two germline ends.

The V call is TRBV7-8, the J call TRBJ1-5, with unresolved D. Germline assignment: CDR1 SGHVS and CDR2 FQNEAQ. The CDR3 has 14 residues. Deletions cut 5 bases from V and 9 bases from J, with 17 bases between. The CDR3 reads CASSPSADPRPQHF. The CDR3 DNA sequence: TGTGCCAGCAGCCCTTCGGCGGATCCCCGGCCCCAGCATTTT.

For the CDR3, the DNA is TGTGCCAGCAGTGCCAACAGGGGGAACACCGGGGAGCTGTTTTTT. Protein: CASSANRGNTGELFF. This chain connects TRBV6-4 to TRBJ2-2, with 7 bases that match TRBD1. V lost 4 bases, J lost 1 base, and 3 bases stayed unmatched. The CDR3 extends over 15 amino acids. Germline lookup yields CDR1 MRHNA and CDR2 SNTAGT.

This chain connects TRBV28 to TRBJ1-1, with 7 nucleotides matching TRBD1. The CDR3 length is 13 residues. With V trimmed by 1 base and J by 4 bases, 0 bases remained unmatched. CDR1 is MDHEN and CDR2 is SYDVKM in the germline V gene. CDR3 region: CASSLSGGTEAFF. CDR3 in DNA: TGTGCCAGCAGTTTATCAGGGGGCACTGAAGCTTTCTTT.

V gene TRBV7-3 combines with J gene TRBJ2-7; tentative D call: TRBD2 (6 bases). V was pared by 1 base and J by 3 bases, with 13 bases between. The CDR3 runs 15 residues. The V gene's germline CDR1 is SGHTA and CDR2 FQGTGA. CDR3 nucleotides: TGTGCCAGCAGCTTAAAGGCGGGACTCGGCTACGAGCAGTACTTC. Its protein product is CASSLKAGLGYEQYF.